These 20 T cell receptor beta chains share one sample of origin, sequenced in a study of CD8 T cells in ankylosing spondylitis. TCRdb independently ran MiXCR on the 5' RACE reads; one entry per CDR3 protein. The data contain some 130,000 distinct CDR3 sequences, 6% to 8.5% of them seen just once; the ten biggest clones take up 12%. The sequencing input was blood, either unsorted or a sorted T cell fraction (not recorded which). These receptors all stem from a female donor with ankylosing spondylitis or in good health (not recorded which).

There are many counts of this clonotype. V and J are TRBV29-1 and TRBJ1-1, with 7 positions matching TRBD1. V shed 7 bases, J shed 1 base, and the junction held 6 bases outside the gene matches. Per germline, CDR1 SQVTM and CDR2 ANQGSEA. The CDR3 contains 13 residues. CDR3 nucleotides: TGCAGCGCGCGGACAGGATGGAACACTGAAGCTTTCTTT. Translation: CSARTGWNTEAFF.

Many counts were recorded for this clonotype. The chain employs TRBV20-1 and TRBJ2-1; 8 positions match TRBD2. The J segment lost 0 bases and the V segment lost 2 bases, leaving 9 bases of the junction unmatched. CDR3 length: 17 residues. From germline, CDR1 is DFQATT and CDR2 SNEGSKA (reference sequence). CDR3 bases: TGCAGTGCTAGACCAAGCGGGGGTTCCGGCTCCTACAATGAGCAGTTCTTC. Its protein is CSARPSGGSGSYNEQFF.

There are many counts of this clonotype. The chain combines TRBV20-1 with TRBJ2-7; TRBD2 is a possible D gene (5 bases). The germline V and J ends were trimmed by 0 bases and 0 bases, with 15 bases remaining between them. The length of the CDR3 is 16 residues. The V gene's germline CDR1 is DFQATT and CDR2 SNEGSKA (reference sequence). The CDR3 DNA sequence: TGCAGTGCTAGAGATCGGGGTAGCTTTAGCTCCTACGAGCAGTACTTC. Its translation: CSARDRGSFSSYEQYF.

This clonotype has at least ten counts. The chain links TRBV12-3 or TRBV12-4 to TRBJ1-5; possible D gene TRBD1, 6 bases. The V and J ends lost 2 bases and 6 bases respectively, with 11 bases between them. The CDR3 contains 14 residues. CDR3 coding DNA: TGTGCCAGCAGTTTAAACAGGGTGGCTCAGCCCCAGCATTTT. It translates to CASSLNRVAQPQHF.

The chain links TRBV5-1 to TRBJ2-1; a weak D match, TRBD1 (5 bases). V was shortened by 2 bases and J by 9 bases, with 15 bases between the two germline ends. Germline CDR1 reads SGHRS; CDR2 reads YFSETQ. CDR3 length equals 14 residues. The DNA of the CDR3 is TGCGCCAGCAGCTTCCGAGACAGTTCAACTGAGCAGTTCTTC. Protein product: CASSFRDSSTEQFF.

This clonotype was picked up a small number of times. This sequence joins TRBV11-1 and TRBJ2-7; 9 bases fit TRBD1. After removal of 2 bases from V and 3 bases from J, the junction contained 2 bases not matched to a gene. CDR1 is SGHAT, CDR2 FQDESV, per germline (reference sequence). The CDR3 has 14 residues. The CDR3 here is CASSLSGQGYEQYF. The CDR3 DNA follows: TGTGCCAGCAGCTTATCGGGACAGGGCTACGAGCAGTACTTC.

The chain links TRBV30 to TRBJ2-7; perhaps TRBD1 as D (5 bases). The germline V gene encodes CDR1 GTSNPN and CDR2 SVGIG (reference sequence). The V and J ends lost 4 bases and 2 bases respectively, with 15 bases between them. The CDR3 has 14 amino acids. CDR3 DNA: TGTGCCTGGACCAGAACCCTGACAGCCTACGAGCAGTACTTC. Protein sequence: CAWTRTLTAYEQYF.

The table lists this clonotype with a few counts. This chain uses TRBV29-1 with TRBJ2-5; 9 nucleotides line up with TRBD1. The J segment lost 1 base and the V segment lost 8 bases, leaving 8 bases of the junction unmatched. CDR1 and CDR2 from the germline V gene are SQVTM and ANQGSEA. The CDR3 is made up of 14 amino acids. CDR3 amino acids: CSSRDRAIQETQYF. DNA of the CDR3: TGCAGCTCCCGGGACAGGGCCATCCAAGAGACCCAGTACTTC.

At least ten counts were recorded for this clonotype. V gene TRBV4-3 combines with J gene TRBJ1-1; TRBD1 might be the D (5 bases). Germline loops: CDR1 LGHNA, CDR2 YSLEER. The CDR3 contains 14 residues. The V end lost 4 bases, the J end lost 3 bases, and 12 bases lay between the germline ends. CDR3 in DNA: TGCGCCAGCAGCCCCATGGGGGGTGACACTGAAGCTTTCTTT. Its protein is CASSPMGGDTEAFF.

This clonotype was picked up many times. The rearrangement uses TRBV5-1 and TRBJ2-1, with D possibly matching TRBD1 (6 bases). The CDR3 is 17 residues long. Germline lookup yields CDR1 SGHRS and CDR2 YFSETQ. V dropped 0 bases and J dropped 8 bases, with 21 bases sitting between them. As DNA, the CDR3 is TGCGCCAGCAGCTTGGGGGGACACCCTAAAAGTATGGATGAGCAGTTCTTC. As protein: CASSLGGHPKSMDEQFF.

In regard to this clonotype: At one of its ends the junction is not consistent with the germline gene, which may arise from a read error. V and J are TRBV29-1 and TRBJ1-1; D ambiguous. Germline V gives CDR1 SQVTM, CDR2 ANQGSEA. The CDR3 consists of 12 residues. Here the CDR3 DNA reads TGCAGCGTTGCCTTCGGGAACGCTGAAGCTTTCTTT. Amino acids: CSVAFGNAEAFF.

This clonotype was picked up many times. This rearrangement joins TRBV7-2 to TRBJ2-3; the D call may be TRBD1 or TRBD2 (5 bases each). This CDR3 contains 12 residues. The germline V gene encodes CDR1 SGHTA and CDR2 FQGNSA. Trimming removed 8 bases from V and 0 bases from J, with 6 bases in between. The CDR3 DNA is TGTGCCAGCGGGGGTAGCACAGATACGCAGTATTTT. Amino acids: CASGGSTDTQYF. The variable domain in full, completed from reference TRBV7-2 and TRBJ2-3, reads GAGVSQSPSNKVTEKGKDVELRCDPISGHTALYWYRQSLGQGLEFLIYFQGNSAPDKSGLPSDRFSAERTGGSVSTLTIQRTQQEDSAVYLCASGGSTDTQYFGPGTRLTVL.

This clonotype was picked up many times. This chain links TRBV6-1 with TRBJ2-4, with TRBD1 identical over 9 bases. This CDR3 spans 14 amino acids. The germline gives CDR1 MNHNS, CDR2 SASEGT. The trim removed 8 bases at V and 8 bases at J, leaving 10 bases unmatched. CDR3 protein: CASRPGTGYYIQYF. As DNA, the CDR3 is TGTGCCAGCCGTCCCGGGACAGGGTATTACATTCAGTACTTC.

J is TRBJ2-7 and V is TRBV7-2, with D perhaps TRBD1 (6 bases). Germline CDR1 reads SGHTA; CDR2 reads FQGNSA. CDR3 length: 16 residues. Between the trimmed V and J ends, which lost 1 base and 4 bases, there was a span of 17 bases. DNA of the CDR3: TGTGCCAGCAGCTTAGATGGAGCAGGGGCGCCGTACGAGCAGTACTTC. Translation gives CASSLDGAGAPYEQYF.

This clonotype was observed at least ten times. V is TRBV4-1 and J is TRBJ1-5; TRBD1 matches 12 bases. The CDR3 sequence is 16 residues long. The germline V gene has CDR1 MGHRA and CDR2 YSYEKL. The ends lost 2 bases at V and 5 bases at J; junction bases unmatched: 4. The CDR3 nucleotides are TGCGCCAGCAGCCAACCGGGACAGGGGGCTCATCAGCCCCAGCATTTT. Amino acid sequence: CASSQPGQGAHQPQHF.

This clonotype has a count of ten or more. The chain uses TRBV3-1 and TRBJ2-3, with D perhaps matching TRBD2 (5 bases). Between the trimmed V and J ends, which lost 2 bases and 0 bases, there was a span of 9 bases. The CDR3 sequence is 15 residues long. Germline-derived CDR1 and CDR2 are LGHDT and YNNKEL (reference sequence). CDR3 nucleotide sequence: TGTGCCAGCAGCCAACGTGGACTGAGCACAGATACGCAGTATTTT. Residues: CASSQRGLSTDTQYF.

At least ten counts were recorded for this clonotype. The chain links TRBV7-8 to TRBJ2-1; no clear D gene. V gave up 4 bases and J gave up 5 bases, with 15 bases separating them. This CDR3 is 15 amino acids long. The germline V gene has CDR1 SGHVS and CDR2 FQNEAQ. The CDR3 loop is CASSSRTVGDNEQFF. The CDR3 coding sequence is TGTGCCAGCAGCTCTCGGACGGTTGGGGACAATGAGCAGTTCTTC.

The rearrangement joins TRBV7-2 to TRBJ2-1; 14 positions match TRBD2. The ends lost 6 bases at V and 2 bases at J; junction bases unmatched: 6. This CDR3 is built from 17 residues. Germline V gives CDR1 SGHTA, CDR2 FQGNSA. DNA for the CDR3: TGTGCCAGCAGTCCATCGACTAGCGGGGGGGCCTACAATGAGCAGTTCTTC. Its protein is CASSPSTSGGAYNEQFF.

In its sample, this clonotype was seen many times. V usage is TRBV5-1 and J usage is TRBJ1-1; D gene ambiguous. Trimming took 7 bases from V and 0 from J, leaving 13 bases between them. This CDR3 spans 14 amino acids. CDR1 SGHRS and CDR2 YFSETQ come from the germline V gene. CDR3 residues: CASRTQSMNTEAFF. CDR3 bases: TGCGCCAGCCGGACTCAATCCATGAACACTGAAGCTTTCTTT.

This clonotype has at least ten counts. The CDR3 DNA reads as TGCGCCAGCAGCTTGGATGGGGCGCTCGGAAACACCATATATTTT. Protein sequence: CASSLDGALGNTIYF. The V call is TRBV5-1, the J call TRBJ1-3; tentative D call: TRBD1 (5 bases). The CDR3 length is 15 residues. V was trimmed by 0 bases and J by 4 bases, leaving 11 bases between them. Germline V gene sequence: CDR1 SGHRS, CDR2 YFSETQ. The full variable domain, in which reference TRBV5-1 and TRBJ1-3 provide the parts outside the CDR3, is KAGVTQTPRYLIKTRGQQVTLSCSPISGHRSVSWYQQTPGQGLQFLFEYFSETQRNKGNFPGRFSGRQFSNSRSEMNVSTLELGDSALYLCASSLDGALGNTIYFGEGSWLTVV.